This T cell receptor beta chain was documented in a study of blood T cells in healthy people across ages. Findings and limits, study-wide: Lack of knowledge of donor CMV status possibly confounded expanded clonotype changes.

For the second PCR, which ran for about 6 to 11 cycles, a sample-barcoded 5' primer and a J-beta primer mix were used. Each TCR beta cDNA got a 12-nucleotide random molecular identifier. TCRdb used MiXCR to reprocess the 5' RACE reads, holding one entry per CDR3 protein. The table shows around 650,000 distinct CDR3 sequences, with roughly 32% occurring only once. Trimming took 0 bases from V and 4 from J, leaving 7 bases between them. This CDR3 spans 14 amino acids. Germline CDR1 and CDR2: SGHTA and FQGTGA. Turning to this clonotype: Its antigen is undetermined.

The source of this sequence is a woman of 80 years or more in good health. The sample taken for sequencing was blood. V and J are TRBV7-3 and TRBJ2-1; D not certain. The CDR3 loop reads CASSLTGMYNEQFF. Here the CDR3 DNA reads TGTGCCAGCAGCTTAACAGGAATGTACAATGAGCAGTTCTTC.